The present T cell receptor (beta chain) was sequenced within a study of cytomegalovirus exposure and HLA in healthy donors. Overall study findings and caveats: As a later analysis showed, a missense DCLRE1C variant was linked to trimming of TCR beta V- and J-genes. There were some public TCRs occurring in many donors, but most TCR sequences were rare. Per a later analysis, HLA-associated TCR beta chains showed more clonal expansion than other, equally common TCR beta chains.

V gave up 2 bases and J gave up 7 bases, with 14 bases separating them. The CDR3 sequence is 14 residues long. CDR1 KGHSH and CDR2 LQKENI come from the germline V gene. To note about this clone: The antigen remains unidentified.

PCR primers comprised 60 Vbeta and 13 Jbeta primers. The method was immunoSEQ multiplex PCR; TCRdb's version includes in-frame clones alone and lacks a portion of them. Seen here are 200,000 to 300,000 clones, roughly 82% observed once, and the top ten hold 4.5% to 6%. The origin of this receptor is a woman in her thirties or forties in good health and CMV-seropositive. The source material was PBMCs. The chain combines TRBV18 with TRBJ1-2, with D hard to call. Here the CDR3 DNA reads TGTGCCAGCTCACCAGAAGCAGGAAGATCTGGCTACACCTTC. Residues: CASSPEAGRSGYTF.